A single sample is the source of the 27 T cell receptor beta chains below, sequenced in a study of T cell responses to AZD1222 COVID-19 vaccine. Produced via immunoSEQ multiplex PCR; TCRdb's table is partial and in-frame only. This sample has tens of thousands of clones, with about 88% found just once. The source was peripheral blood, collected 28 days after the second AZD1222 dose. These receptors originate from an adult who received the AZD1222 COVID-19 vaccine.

DNA for the CDR3: TGTGCCACCAGTGTCCCCGTTGTGGGGTCGAGGAGCGACGAGCAGTACTTC. As protein: CATSVPVVGSRSDEQYF. This rearrangement joins TRBV24-1 to TRBJ2-7; no definite D call. The CDR3 extends over 17 amino acids. With 5 bases removed from V and 5 bases from J, the gap between germline ends came to 24 bases. Per germline, CDR1 KGHDR and CDR2 SFDVKD.

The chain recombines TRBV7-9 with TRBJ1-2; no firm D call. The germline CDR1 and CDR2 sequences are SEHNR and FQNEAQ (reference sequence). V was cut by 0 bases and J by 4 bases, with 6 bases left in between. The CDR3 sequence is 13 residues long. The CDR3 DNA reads TGTGCCAGCAGCTTAGCAGGGCGCTATGGCTACACCTTC. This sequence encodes CASSLAGRYGYTF.

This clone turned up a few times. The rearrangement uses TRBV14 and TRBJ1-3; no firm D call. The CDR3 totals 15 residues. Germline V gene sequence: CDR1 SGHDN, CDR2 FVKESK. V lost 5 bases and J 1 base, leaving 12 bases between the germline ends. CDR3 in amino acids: CASSILWGSGNTIYF. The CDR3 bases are TGTGCCAGCAGCATCTTATGGGGTTCTGGAAACACCATATATTTT.

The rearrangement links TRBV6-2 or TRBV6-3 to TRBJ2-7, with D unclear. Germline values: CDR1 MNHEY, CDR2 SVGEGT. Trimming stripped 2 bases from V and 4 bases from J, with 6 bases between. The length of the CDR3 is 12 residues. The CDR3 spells CASSYHPYEQYF. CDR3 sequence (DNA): TGTGCCAGCAGTTACCACCCTTACGAGCAGTACTTC.

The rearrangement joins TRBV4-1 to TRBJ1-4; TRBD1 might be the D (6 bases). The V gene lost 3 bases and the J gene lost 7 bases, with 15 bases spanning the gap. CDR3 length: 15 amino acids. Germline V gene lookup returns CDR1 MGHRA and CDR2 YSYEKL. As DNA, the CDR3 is TGCGCCAGCAGCCAGCGAGGGGGGGATGTTGAAAAACTGTTTTTT. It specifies CASSQRGGDVEKLFF.

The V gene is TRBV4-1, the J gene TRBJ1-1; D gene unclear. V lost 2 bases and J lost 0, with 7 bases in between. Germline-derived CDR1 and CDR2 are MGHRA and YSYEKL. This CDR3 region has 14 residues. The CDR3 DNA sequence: TGCGCCAGCAGCCAAAGGTCTGTGAACACTGAAGCTTTCTTT. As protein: CASSQRSVNTEAFF.

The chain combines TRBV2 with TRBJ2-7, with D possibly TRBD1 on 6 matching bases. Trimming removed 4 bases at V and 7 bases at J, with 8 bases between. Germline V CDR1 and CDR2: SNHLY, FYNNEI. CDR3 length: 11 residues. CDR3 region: CASSAQGEQYF. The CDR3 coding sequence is TGTGCCAGCAGTGCACAGGGAGAGCAGTACTTC.

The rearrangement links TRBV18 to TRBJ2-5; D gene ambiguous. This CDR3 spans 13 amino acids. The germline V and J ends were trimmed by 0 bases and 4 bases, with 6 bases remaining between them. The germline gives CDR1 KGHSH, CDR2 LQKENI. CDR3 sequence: CASSPPTRETQYF. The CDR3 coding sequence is TGTGCCAGCTCACCACCGACCCGAGAGACCCAGTACTTC.

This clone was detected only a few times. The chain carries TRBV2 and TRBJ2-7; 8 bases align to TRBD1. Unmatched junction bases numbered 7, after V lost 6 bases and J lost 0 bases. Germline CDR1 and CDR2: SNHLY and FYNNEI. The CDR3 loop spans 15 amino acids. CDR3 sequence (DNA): TGTGCCAGCAGCCAGGGGGCTCTGAGCTCCTACGAGCAGTACTTC. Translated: CASSQGALSSYEQYF.

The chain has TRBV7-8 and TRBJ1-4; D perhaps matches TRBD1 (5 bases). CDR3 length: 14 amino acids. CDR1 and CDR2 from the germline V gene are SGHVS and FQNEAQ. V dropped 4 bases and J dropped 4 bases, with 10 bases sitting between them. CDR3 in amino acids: CASSSMGGNEKLFF. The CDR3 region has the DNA TGTGCCAGCAGCTCGATGGGGGGTAATGAAAAACTGTTTTTT.

The CDR3 bases are TGTGCCAGCAGCAAAGGTGTTGGCTACACCTTC. Protein: CASSKGVGYTF. The V and J genes are TRBV21-1 and TRBJ1-2. TRBV21-1 is a documented pseudogene. The CDR3 spans 11 residues.

The CDR3 nucleotides are TGTGCCAGCAGTTTCGATACAGGGGTACGTGGCTACACCTTC. Its protein is CASSFDTGVRGYTF. The chain carries TRBV28 and TRBJ1-2, with 7 bases lining up with TRBD1. This CDR3 contains 14 residues. Germline V gives CDR1 MDHEN, CDR2 SYDVKM. Trimming at V came to 3 bases and at J to 7 bases, leaving 8 bases not matched to a gene.

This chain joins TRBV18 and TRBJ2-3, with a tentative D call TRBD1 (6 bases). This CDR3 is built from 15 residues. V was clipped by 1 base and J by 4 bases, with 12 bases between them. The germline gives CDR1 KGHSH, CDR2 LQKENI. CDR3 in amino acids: CASSPQGVEADTQYF. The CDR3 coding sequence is TGTGCCAGCTCACCACAGGGGGTTGAGGCAGATACGCAGTATTTT.

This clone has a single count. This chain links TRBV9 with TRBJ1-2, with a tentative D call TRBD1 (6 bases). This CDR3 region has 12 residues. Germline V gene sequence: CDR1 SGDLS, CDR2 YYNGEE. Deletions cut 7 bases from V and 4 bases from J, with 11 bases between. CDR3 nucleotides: TGTGCCAGCGGGGGGCTGGGCTATGGCTACACCTTC. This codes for CASGGLGYGYTF. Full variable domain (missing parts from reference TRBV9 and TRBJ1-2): DSGVTQTPKHLITATGQRVTLRCSPRSGDLSVYWYQQSLDQGLQFLIQYYNGEERAKGNILERFSAQQFPDLHSELNLSSLELGDSALYFCASGGLGYGYTFGSGTRLTVV.

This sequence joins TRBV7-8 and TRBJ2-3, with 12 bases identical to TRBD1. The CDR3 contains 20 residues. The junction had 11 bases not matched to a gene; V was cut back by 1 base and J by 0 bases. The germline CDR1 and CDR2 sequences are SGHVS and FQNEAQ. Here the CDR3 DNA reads TGTGCCAGCAGCTTAGTGGGGACAGGGGGCGGTTATACTAGCACAGATACGCAGTATTTT. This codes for CASSLVGTGGGYTSTDTQYF. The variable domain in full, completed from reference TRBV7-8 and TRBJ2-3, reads GAGVSQSPRYKVAKRGQDVALRCDPISGHVSLFWYQQALGQGPEFLTYFQNEAQLDKSGLPSDRFFAERPEGSVSTLKIQRTQQEDSAVYLCASSLVGTGGGYTSTDTQYFGPGTRLTVL.

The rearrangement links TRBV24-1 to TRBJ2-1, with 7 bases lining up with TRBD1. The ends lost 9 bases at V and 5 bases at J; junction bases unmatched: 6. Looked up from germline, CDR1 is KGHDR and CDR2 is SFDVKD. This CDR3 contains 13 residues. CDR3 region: CATGDSFHNEQFF. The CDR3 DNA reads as TGTGCCACCGGGGACAGTTTCCACAATGAGCAGTTCTTC.

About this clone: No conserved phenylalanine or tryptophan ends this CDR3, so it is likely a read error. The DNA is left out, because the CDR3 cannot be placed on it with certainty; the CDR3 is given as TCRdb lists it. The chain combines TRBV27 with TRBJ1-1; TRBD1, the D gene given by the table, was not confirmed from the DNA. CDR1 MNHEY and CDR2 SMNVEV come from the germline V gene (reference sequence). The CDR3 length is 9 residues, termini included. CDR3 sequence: CASSHRTGV.

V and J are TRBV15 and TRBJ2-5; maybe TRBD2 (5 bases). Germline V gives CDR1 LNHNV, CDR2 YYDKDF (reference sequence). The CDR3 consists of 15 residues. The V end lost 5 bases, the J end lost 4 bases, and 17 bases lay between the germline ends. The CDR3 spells CATSARGGLGETQYF. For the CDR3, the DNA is TGTGCCACCAGCGCCCGAGGAGGTTTAGGAGAGACCCAGTACTTC.

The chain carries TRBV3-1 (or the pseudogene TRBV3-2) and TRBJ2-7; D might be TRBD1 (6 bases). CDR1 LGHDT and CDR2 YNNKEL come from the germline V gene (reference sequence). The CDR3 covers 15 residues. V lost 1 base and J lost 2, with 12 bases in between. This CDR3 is CASSQGSRGPYEQYF. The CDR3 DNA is TGTGCCAGCAGCCAAGGTTCCAGGGGACCCTACGAGCAGTACTTC.

The CDR3 spells CSAGLGYEQYF. The CDR3 nucleotides are TGCAGTGCTGGACTAGGCTACGAGCAGTACTTC. The genes are TRBV20-1 and TRBJ2-7, with 7 bases fitting TRBD2. V lost 5 bases, J lost 3 bases, and 1 base stayed unmatched. Germline lookup yields CDR1 DFQATT and CDR2 SNEGSKA (reference sequence). The CDR3 length is 11 residues.

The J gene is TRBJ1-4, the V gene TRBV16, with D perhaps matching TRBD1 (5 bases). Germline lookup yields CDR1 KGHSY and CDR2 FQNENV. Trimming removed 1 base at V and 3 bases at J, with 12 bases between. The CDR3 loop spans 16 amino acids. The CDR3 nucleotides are TGTGCCAGCAGCCAATACGGGGACTCCGCTAATGAAAAACTGTTTTTT. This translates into CASSQYGDSANEKLFF.

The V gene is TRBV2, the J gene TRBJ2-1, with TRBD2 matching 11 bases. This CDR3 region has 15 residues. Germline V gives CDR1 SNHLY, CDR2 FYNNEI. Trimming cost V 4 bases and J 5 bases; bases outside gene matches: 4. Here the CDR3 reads CASSGSSGGDNEQFF. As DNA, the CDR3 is TGTGCCAGCAGTGGGAGTAGCGGGGGGGACAATGAGCAGTTCTTC. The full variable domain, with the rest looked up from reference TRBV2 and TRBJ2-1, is EPEVTQTPSHQVTQMGQEVILRCVPISNHLYFYWYRQILGQKVEFLVSFYNNEISEKSEIFDDQFSVERPDGSNFTLKIRSTKLEDSAMYFCASSGSSGGDNEQFFGPGTRLTVL.

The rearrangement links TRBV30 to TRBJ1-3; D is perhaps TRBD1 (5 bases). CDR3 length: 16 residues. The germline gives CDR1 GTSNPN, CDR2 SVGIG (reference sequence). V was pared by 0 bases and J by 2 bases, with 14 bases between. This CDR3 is CAWSVPGSVTGNTIYF. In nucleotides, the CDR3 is TGTGCCTGGAGTGTTCCAGGGAGCGTAACTGGAAACACCATATATTTT.

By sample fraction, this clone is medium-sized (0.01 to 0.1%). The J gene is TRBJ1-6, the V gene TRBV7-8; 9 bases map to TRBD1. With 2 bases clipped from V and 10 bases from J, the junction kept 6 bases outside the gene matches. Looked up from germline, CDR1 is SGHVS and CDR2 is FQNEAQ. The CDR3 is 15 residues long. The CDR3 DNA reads TGTGCCAGCAGCTTACAGGGACAGGGAAGATCACCCCTCCACTTT. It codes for CASSLQGQGRSPLHF.

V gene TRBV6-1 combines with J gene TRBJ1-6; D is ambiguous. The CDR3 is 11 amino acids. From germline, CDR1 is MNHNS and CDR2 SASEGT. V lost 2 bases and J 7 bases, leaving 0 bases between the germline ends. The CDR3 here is CASSENSPLHF. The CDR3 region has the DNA TGTGCCAGCAGTGAAAATTCACCCCTCCACTTT.

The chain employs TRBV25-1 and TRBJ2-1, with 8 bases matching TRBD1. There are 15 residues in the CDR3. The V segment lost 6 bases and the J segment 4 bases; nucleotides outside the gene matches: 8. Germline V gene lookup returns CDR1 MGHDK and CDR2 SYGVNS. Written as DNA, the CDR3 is TGTGCCAGCAGGAAGGACAGGGTGGGATACAATGAGCAGTTCTTC. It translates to CASRKDRVGYNEQFF. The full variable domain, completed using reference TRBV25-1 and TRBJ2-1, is EADIYQTPRYLVIGTGKKITLECSQTMGHDKMYWYQQDPGMELHLIHYSYGVNSTEKGDLSSESTVSRIRTEHFPLTLESARPSHTSQYLCASRKDRVGYNEQFFGPGTRLTVL.

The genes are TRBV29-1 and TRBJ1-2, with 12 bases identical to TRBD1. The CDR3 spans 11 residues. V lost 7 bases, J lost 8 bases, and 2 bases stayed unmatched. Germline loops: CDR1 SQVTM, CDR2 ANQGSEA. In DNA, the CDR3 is TGCAGCGCCGGGACAGGGGGCGGCTACACCTTC. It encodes CSAGTGGGYTF.